Listed here are 18 T cell receptor beta chains from one sample, sequenced in a study of T cells in Graves' hyperthyroidism and ophthalmopathy (dated by TCRdb to between 2017 and 2020). Library construction relied on multiplex PCR. TCRdb shows the sequencer as Illumina HiSeq 2000. The TCR beta CDR3 regions were amplified from RNA transcripts. The TCR CDR3 was subjected to a first round of RT-PCR using the HTBI primer set and the Qiagen OneStep RT-PCR kit. TCRdb passed the public sequencing reads through fastp at Q25 and MiXCR, retaining productive beta sequences. CDR3 protein duplicates are merged, each entry listing the most common genes and DNA. This sample lists 300,000 to 400,000 distinct CDR3 sequences; around a sixth were detected once. The ten largest clones take up about half of the sample. Sequencing used blood. The receptors shown here come from a woman between 45 and 60 years old with Graves' hyperthyroidism.

The J gene is TRBJ2-2, the V gene TRBV7-3; possibly TRBD1 for D (6 bases). V was trimmed by 5 bases and J by 0 bases, leaving 19 bases between them. Germline V gene lookup returns CDR1 SGHTA and CDR2 FQGTGA. This CDR3 has 18 residues. CDR3: CASSHPVGQGSNTGELFF. CDR3 nucleotides: TGTGCCAGCAGCCATCCCGTGGGGCAGGGGTCGAACACCGGGGAGCTGTTTTTT.

This clonotype showed up many times. The V call is TRBV2, the J call TRBJ2-1; D might be TRBD2 (5 bases). From germline, CDR1 is SNHLY and CDR2 FYNNEI. V lost 5 bases to trimming and J lost 12 bases, with 11 bases between them. The CDR3 has 11 residues. In DNA, the CDR3 is TGTGCCAGCAGTCTAGCCGCGGGGCAGTTCTTC. Translation gives CASSLAAGQFF.

This clonotype has a count of ten or more. The chain uses TRBV2 and TRBJ2-5, with 8 positions matching TRBD2. V dropped 7 bases and J dropped 7; count of bases not matched to a gene: 14. This CDR3 contains 15 residues. Germline CDR1 SNHLY, CDR2 FYNNEI. Written as DNA, the CDR3 is TGTGCCAGCAATGCGGAGCTAGCGGGTTTGATGACCCAGTACTTC. Amino acid sequence: CASNAELAGLMTQYF.

This clonotype was observed a handful of times. V is TRBV6-9 and J is TRBJ2-2, with D tentatively TRBD1 (5 bases). The CDR3 covers 15 residues. From germline, CDR1 is MNHGY and CDR2 SVAAGI. Trimming cost V 0 bases and J 7 bases, with 12 bases left between them. The CDR3 is CASSYSAGRGGELFF. DNA of the CDR3: TGTGCCAGCAGTTATTCCGCAGGGCGCGGCGGGGAGCTGTTTTTT.

The J gene is TRBJ1-2, the V gene TRBV29-1; D is ambiguous. Germline V CDR1 and CDR2: SQVTM, ANQGSEA. CDR3 length: 14 residues. V lost 2 bases and J 0 bases, leaving 10 bases between the germline ends. Here the CDR3 DNA reads TGCAGCGTTGAAAAGTGGGAGACTAACTATGGCTACACCTTC. Amino acids: CSVEKWETNYGYTF. Together with reference TRBV29-1 and TRBJ1-2, the CDR3 gives the full variable domain: SAVISQKPSRDICQRGTSLTIQCQVDSQVTMMFWYRQQPGQSLTLIATANQGSEATYESGFVIDKFPISRPNLTFSTLTVSNMSPEDSSIYLCSVEKWETNYGYTFGSGTRLTVV.

The rearrangement joins TRBV7-2 to TRBJ2-3; 9 bases fit TRBD1. The CDR3 consists of 14 residues. CDR1 and CDR2 (germline): SGHTA, FQGNSA. J gave up 5 bases and V 3 bases, and 3 bases lay outside the gene matches. The CDR3 spells CASSLGQGEDTQYF. The CDR3 DNA follows: TGTGCCAGCAGCTTGGGACAGGGTGAAGATACGCAGTATTTT.

This clonotype was detected only a few times. The chain links TRBV12-5 to TRBJ1-4; D perhaps matches TRBD1 (6 bases). Deletions cut 1 base from V and 0 bases from J, with 6 bases between. The length of the CDR3 is 15 residues. Germline V gene lookup returns CDR1 LGHNT and CDR2 FRNRAP. CDR3 bases: TGTGCTAGTGGTTTGGGGACAGCAACTAATGAAAAACTGTTTTTT. As protein: CASGLGTATNEKLFF.

In this sample, this clonotype turned up a few times. V gene TRBV20-1 combines with J gene TRBJ2-7; weak D call: TRBD1 (5 bases). The CDR3 runs 13 residues. V dropped 3 bases and J dropped 7 bases, with 16 bases sitting between them. The germline V gene encodes CDR1 DFQATT and CDR2 SNEGSKA (reference sequence). The CDR3 is CSASWAGKGEQYF. The CDR3 region has the DNA TGCAGTGCTAGTTGGGCAGGGAAGGGGGAGCAGTACTTC.

In regard to this clonotype: A much larger clone differs from this one at a single base, so this may be a read error. The rearrangement uses TRBV7-9 and TRBJ2-1, with 7 bases lining up with TRBD2. This CDR3 comprises 15 residues. CDR1 SEHNR and CDR2 FQNEAQ come from the germline V gene (reference sequence). The CDR3 bases are TGTGCCAGCAGCCCTAGCGGCAGCTCCTGCAATGAGCAGTTCTTC. This gives the protein CASSPSGSSCNEQFF.

The J gene is TRBJ1-1, the V gene TRBV7-9; unclear D gene. The germline V gene encodes CDR1 SEHNR and CDR2 FQNEAQ (reference sequence). This CDR3 region has 16 residues. V dropped 1 base and J dropped 1 base, with 13 bases sitting between them. CDR3 nucleotide sequence: TGTGCCAGCAGCTTAGGCTTGGGGTGGGAGAACACTGAAGCTTTCTTT. This encodes CASSLGLGWENTEAFF.

The chain links TRBV7-9 to TRBJ1-2; the match to TRBD1 covers 8 bases. V lost 5 bases to trimming and J lost 3 bases; unmatched junction nucleotides: 5. Germline values: CDR1 SEHNR, CDR2 FQNEAQ (reference sequence). This CDR3 has 14 amino acids. CDR3 sequence: CASSRDRGDYGYTF. The CDR3 DNA is TGTGCCAGCAGCAGAGACAGGGGAGACTATGGCTACACCTTC.

The CDR3 bases are TGTGCCAGCAGTCCCGGGGGGGCGACAGATACGCAGTATTTT. Its translation is CASSPGGATDTQYF. The chain couples TRBV28 to TRBJ2-3, with 8 bases that match TRBD2. The CDR3 is made up of 14 amino acids. After removal of 5 bases from V and 3 bases from J, the junction contained 4 bases not matched to a gene. The germline V gene has CDR1 MDHEN and CDR2 SYDVKM.

This clonotype was picked up a small number of times. V and J are TRBV6-1 and TRBJ1-2; no clear D. CDR3 size: 13 residues. The V gene's germline CDR1 is MNHNS and CDR2 SASEGT. V was cut by 6 bases and J by 2 bases, with 10 bases left in between. The chain's CDR3 is CASRNAGNYGYTF. CDR3 nucleotide sequence: TGTGCCAGCAGAAACGCCGGGAACTATGGCTACACCTTC.

This clonotype appeared a few times. The chain couples TRBV4-2 to TRBJ1-1, with D unclear. This CDR3 has 14 amino acids. Trimming removed 1 base from V and 1 base from J, with 7 bases in between. Germline V gene data show CDR1 as LGHNA and CDR2 as YNFKEQ. The CDR3 sequence: CASSQVSSNTEAFF. As DNA, the CDR3 is TGTGCCAGCAGCCAAGTTTCTTCGAACACTGAAGCTTTCTTT.

Ten or more counts support this clonotype. The chain is built from TRBV28 and TRBJ1-5; 8 nucleotides align to TRBD1. The J segment lost 4 bases and the V segment lost 5 bases, leaving 7 bases of the junction unmatched. Germline V lookup: CDR1 MDHEN, CDR2 SYDVKM. The CDR3 consists of 15 residues. The CDR3, as DNA: TGTGCCAGCAGTCCGCCTCGGACAGGGAATCAGCCCCAGCATTTT. Its protein product is CASSPPRTGNQPQHF. The full variable domain, its missing parts supplied by reference TRBV28 and TRBJ1-5, is DVKVTQSSRYLVKRTGEKVFLECVQDMDHENMFWYRQDPGLGLRLIYFSYDVKMKEKGDIPEGYSVSREKKERFSLILESASTNQTSMYLCASSPPRTGNQPQHFGDGTRLSIL.

The gene calls are TRBV14 and TRBJ2-7; a possible D gene is TRBD1 (6 bases). CDR1 is SGHDN, CDR2 FVKESK, per germline. Trimming pared 5 bases from V and 4 bases from J, leaving 12 bases between. This CDR3 has 13 amino acids. CDR3 nucleotides: TGTGCCAGCAGCAAAGGACAGCGATACGAGCAGTACTTC. It translates to CASSKGQRYEQYF.

This clonotype has ten or more counts. This sequence joins TRBV28 and TRBJ2-5; tentative D call: TRBD2 (6 bases). Per germline, CDR1 MDHEN and CDR2 SYDVKM. Between the trimmed V and J ends, which lost 8 bases and 3 bases, there was a span of 31 bases. The CDR3 spans 19 residues. The chain's CDR3 is CASVGVGLPKDPAEETQYF. CDR3 nucleotides: TGTGCCAGCGTTGGGGTGGGACTCCCGAAAGATCCCGCGGAAGAGACCCAGTACTTC. Full variable domain (outside the CDR3, taken from reference TRBV28 and TRBJ2-5): DVKVTQSSRYLVKRTGEKVFLECVQDMDHENMFWYRQDPGLGLRLIYFSYDVKMKEKGDIPEGYSVSREKKERFSLILESASTNQTSMYLCASVGVGLPKDPAEETQYFGPGTRLLVL.

There are many counts of this clonotype. This chain connects TRBV27 to TRBJ1-2; TRBD1 matches at 7 bases. V gave up 6 bases and J gave up 0 bases; unmatched junction bases: 10. Per the germline V gene, CDR1 is MNHEY and CDR2 is SMNVEV (reference sequence). The CDR3 is made up of 16 amino acids. The CDR3 here is CASSPGQFPSNYGYTF. The CDR3 nucleotides read TGTGCCAGCAGCCCGGGACAGTTCCCCTCTAACTATGGCTACACCTTC.